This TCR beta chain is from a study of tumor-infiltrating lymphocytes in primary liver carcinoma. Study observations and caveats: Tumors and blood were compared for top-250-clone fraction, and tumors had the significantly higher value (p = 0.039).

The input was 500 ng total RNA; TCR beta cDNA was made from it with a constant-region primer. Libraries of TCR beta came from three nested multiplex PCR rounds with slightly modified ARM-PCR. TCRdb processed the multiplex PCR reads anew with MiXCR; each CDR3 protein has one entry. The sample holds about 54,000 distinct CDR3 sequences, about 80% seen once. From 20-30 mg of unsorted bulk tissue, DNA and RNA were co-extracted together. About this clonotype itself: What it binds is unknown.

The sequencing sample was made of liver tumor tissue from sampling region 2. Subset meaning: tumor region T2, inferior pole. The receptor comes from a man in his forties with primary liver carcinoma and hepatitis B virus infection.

CDR3 nucleotide sequence: TGCAGTGCTATTACAGGGAATAGCAATCAGCCCCAGCATTTT. Translated, it gives CSAITGNSNQPQHF. The J gene is TRBJ1-5, the V gene TRBV20-1, with D possibly matching TRBD1 (6 bases). Trimming shortened V by 4 bases and J by 0 bases, and 10 bases separated the two germline ends. Germline CDR1 reads DFQATT; CDR2 reads SNEGSKA (reference sequence). This CDR3 spans 14 amino acids.